A single sample gave rise to the 30 T cell receptor beta chains below, sequenced in a study of cytomegalovirus exposure and HLA in healthy donors. In the PCR, 60 Vbeta and 13 Jbeta primers were used. The method was immunoSEQ multiplex PCR; TCRdb's version includes in-frame clones alone and lacks a portion of them. The repertoire holds under 200,000 clones, with approximately 65% as singletons. Sequencing input: PBMCs. The receptors originated from a middle-aged man in good health and CMV-seronegative.

This clone was observed many times. This rearrangement joins TRBV30 to TRBJ2-7, with TRBD2 matching over 8 bases. Per germline, CDR1 GTSNPN and CDR2 SVGIG (reference sequence). The CDR3 sequence is 15 residues long. V shed 2 bases and J 3 bases; nucleotides not matched to a gene: 9. CDR3 sequence (DNA): TGTGCCTGGAGTTCATCCGAGCGGGGGAGCTACGAGCAGTACTTC. It is translated as CAWSSSERGSYEQYF.

This clone was observed a few times. This chain connects TRBV6-6 to TRBJ1-1; D not resolved. CDR3 length equals 12 residues. V was clipped by 8 bases and J by 1 base, with 8 bases between them. Germline CDR1 and CDR2: MNHNY and SVGAGI (reference sequence). This CDR3 reads CASRGANTEAFF. The DNA of the CDR3 is TGTGCCAGCCGCGGCGCGAACACTGAAGCTTTCTTT.

The chain combines TRBV2 with TRBJ2-1; 7 bases line up with TRBD2. The CDR3 extends over 14 amino acids. The V segment lost 4 bases and the J segment 7 bases; nucleotides outside the gene matches: 7. Germline V gives CDR1 SNHLY, CDR2 FYNNEI. The CDR3 region is CASSGEWGGNEQFF. The CDR3 bases are TGTGCCAGCAGTGGAGAGTGGGGAGGGAATGAGCAGTTCTTC.

The chain links TRBV6-6 to TRBJ1-1, with TRBD1 as a possible D gene (5 bases). The CDR3 loop spans 15 amino acids. CDR1 is MNHNY and CDR2 is SVGAGI in the germline V gene (reference sequence). V shed 2 bases and J shed 4 bases, with 14 bases lying between them. In DNA, the CDR3 is TGTGCCAGCAGTTACCTACAGGCGGAGGGCACTGAAGCTTTCTTT. It codes for CASSYLQAEGTEAFF.

V is TRBV29-1 and J is TRBJ2-1; D is ambiguous. Trimming cost V 7 bases and J 4 bases, with 17 bases left between them. This CDR3 contains 14 residues. Germline CDR1 is SQVTM and CDR2 is ANQGSEA. The DNA for the CDR3 is TGCAGCGCCGGGTCCTCCACATCTTACAATGAGCAGTTCTTC. Its protein is CSAGSSTSYNEQFF.

This clone occurred a few times. The V gene is TRBV5-4, the J gene TRBJ2-3; 7 bases map to TRBD2. J gave up 0 bases and V 2 bases, and 3 bases lay outside the gene matches. Germline-derived CDR1 and CDR2 are SGHNT and YYREEE (reference sequence). The CDR3 is 15 residues long. CDR3 sequence (DNA): TGTGCCAGCAGCTTTGGGGGGGGGAGCACAGATACGCAGTATTTT. Its translation is CASSFGGGSTDTQYF.

Comments on this clone: Germline is not matched at one junction end, which may reflect a read error. The rearrangement uses TRBV7-9 and TRBJ2-5, with unresolved D. The germline CDR1 and CDR2 sequences are SEHNR and FQNEAQ (reference sequence). The CDR3 is 11 residues long. The CDR3 bases are TGTTCCAGCAGCCTGTCGGAGACCCAGTACTTC. Residues: CSSSLSETQYF.

V gene TRBV30 combines with J gene TRBJ2-6, with D perhaps TRBD1 (5 bases). Germline CDR1 reads GTSNPN; CDR2 reads SVGIG (reference sequence). V lost 5 bases to trimming and J lost 3 bases, with 11 bases between them. The CDR3 loop spans 14 amino acids. CDR3 loop: CAWDRQSGANVLTF. The CDR3 DNA is TGTGCCTGGGACCGACAGAGTGGGGCCAACGTCCTGACTTTC.

The chain links TRBV7-7 to TRBJ2-5; 11 positions match TRBD2. The germline gives CDR1 SSHAT, CDR2 FNYEAQ (reference sequence). The J segment lost 7 bases and the V segment lost 4 bases, leaving 11 bases of the junction unmatched. The CDR3 loop spans 16 amino acids. The DNA for the CDR3 is TGTGCCAGCAGCTCCCGACTAGCGGGGACCCTGGGGACCCAGTACTTC. As protein: CASSSRLAGTLGTQYF.

The chain couples TRBV29-1 to TRBJ2-1; D may be TRBD2 (5 bases). V lost 7 bases, J lost 3 bases, and 13 bases lay in between. Germline V gives CDR1 SQVTM, CDR2 ANQGSEA. CDR3 length equals 13 residues. This CDR3 reads CSADYSFYNEQFF. As DNA, the CDR3 is TGCAGCGCCGACTACTCTTTCTACAATGAGCAGTTCTTC.

The gene calls are TRBV6-4 and TRBJ1-2; 7 bases agree with TRBD1. With V trimmed by 3 bases and J by 7 bases, 5 bases remained unmatched. The V gene's germline CDR1 is MRHNA and CDR2 SNTAGT. This CDR3 region has 13 residues. The CDR3 loop reads CASSESGGGGYTF. CDR3 DNA sequence: TGTGCCAGCAGTGAGTCAGGGGGAGGTGGCTACACCTTC.

The chain carries TRBV5-8 and TRBJ2-4; TRBD2 might be the D (7 bases). The CDR3 spans 15 residues. Germline CDR1 is SGHTS and CDR2 is YDEGEE. With 4 bases removed from V and 8 bases from J, the gap between germline ends came to 19 bases. This chain's CDR3 is CASSLTRGGLDIQYF. CDR3 nucleotides: TGTGCCAGCAGCCTAACTAGGGGGGGCTTGGACATTCAGTACTTC.

The chain employs TRBV7-2 and TRBJ2-7; TRBD1 matches at 7 bases. Germline CDR1 reads SGHTA; CDR2 reads FQGNSA. V was clipped by 1 base and J by 4 bases; unmatched bases: 4. The length of the CDR3 is 14 residues. The CDR3 bases are TGTGCCAGCAGCTTAGAGTCCAGGGGGTACGAGCAGTACTTC. Amino acids: CASSLESRGYEQYF.

On this clone itself: Other DNA sequences in this sample translate to the same CDR3. The chain couples TRBV13 to TRBJ1-1; TRBD1 is a possible D gene (6 bases). The CDR3 covers 15 residues. Germline loops: CDR1 PRHDT, CDR2 FYEKMQ (reference sequence). Trimming pared 3 bases from V and 8 bases from J, leaving 19 bases between. This CDR3 is CASSLRGAGTVEAFF. DNA of the CDR3: TGTGCCAGCAGCTTGCGGGGGGCGGGTACCGTCGAAGCTTTCTTT.

In its sample, this clone was seen once. J is TRBJ2-5 and V is TRBV5-1, with D possibly matching TRBD2 (7 bases). The CDR3 contains 17 residues. V was clipped by 0 bases and J by 2 bases, with 17 bases between them. Germline assignment: CDR1 SGHRS and CDR2 YFSETQ. The CDR3 sequence is CASSLEGGALGQETQYF. CDR3 DNA: TGCGCCAGCAGCTTGGAGGGGGGGGCCCTGGGGCAAGAGACCCAGTACTTC.

The rearrangement uses TRBV2 and TRBJ1-4; TRBD1 is a possible D gene (5 bases). With 6 bases removed from V and 7 bases from J, the gap between germline ends came to 18 bases. Germline V gene lookup returns CDR1 SNHLY and CDR2 FYNNEI. The length of the CDR3 is 15 residues. The CDR3 spells CASRASGGIIEKLFF. The CDR3 coding sequence is TGTGCCAGCAGGGCCTCGGGGGGAATAATTGAAAAACTGTTTTTT.

This clone has just a few counts. The rearrangement links TRBV4-3 to TRBJ1-2; D not certain. Trimming took off 0 bases at V and 1 base at J, with 9 bases between the two ends. Germline CDR1 and CDR2: LGHNA and YSLEER. CDR3 length: 15 residues. The CDR3 DNA follows: TGCGCCAGCAGCCAAGACCTCCCGGGTAACTATGGCTACACCTTC. Its translation is CASSQDLPGNYGYTF.

In this sample, this clone turned up many times. V usage is TRBV6-1 and J usage is TRBJ2-3, with D possibly TRBD2 on 6 matching bases. The CDR3 has 15 amino acids. Trimming left V 2 bases short and J 2 bases short, with 11 bases between. Germline values: CDR1 MNHNS, CDR2 SASEGT. The CDR3 DNA reads TGTGCCAGCAGTGAATGGGGCGGGGCCACAGATACGCAGTATTTT. Its protein product is CASSEWGGATDTQYF.

This clone was seen a handful of times. The chain recombines TRBV30 with TRBJ1-1; no clear D gene. V was shortened by 2 bases and J by 11 bases, with 12 bases between the two germline ends. The CDR3 covers 11 residues. Germline assignment: CDR1 GTSNPN and CDR2 SVGIG (reference sequence). This CDR3 reads CAWSPGLKAFF. The CDR3 DNA sequence: TGTGCCTGGAGTCCTGGACTGAAGGCTTTCTTT.

This clone was observed a few times. The chain couples TRBV27 to TRBJ1-6, with 7 bases aligning to TRBD1. Germline-derived CDR1 and CDR2 are MNHEY and SMNVEV (reference sequence). With 6 bases clipped from V and 9 bases from J, the junction kept 11 bases outside the gene matches. The CDR3 is made up of 15 amino acids. CDR3 loop: CASRPRQGLGSPLHF. CDR3 nucleotide sequence: TGTGCCAGCAGGCCTAGACAGGGCCTGGGTTCACCCCTCCACTTT.

The genes are TRBV29-1 and TRBJ2-7; D gene unclear. The V end lost 4 bases, the J end lost 4 bases, and 17 bases lay between the germline ends. Looked up from germline, CDR1 is SQVTM and CDR2 is ANQGSEA. This CDR3 is 14 amino acids long. CDR3 amino acids: CSVVFFGRNYEQYF. CDR3 DNA: TGCAGCGTTGTTTTTTTCGGCAGGAATTACGAGCAGTACTTC.

This clone was seen a handful of times. J is TRBJ2-1 and V is TRBV27; D might be TRBD2 (5 bases). The CDR3 loop spans 14 amino acids. Per the germline V gene, CDR1 is MNHEY and CDR2 is SMNVEV (reference sequence). The germline V and J ends were trimmed by 4 bases and 6 bases, with 13 bases remaining between them. In DNA, the CDR3 is TGTGCCAGCAGTTGGCTAGCTATAACCAATGAGCAGTTCTTC. Protein sequence: CASSWLAITNEQFF.

The chain combines TRBV6-5 with TRBJ2-7; TRBD2 might be the D (5 bases). The length of the CDR3 is 14 residues. The V gene lost 4 bases and the J gene lost 3 bases, with 13 bases spanning the gap. Germline lookup yields CDR1 MNHEY and CDR2 SVGAGI. CDR3 residues: CASSSTERGYEQYF. In DNA, the CDR3 is TGTGCCAGCAGTTCCACAGAACGGGGCTACGAGCAGTACTTC.

V gene TRBV28 combines with J gene TRBJ2-3; 8 bases map to TRBD2. This CDR3 is built from 18 residues. The trim removed 3 bases at V and 1 base at J, leaving 12 bases unmatched. Looked up from germline, CDR1 is MDHEN and CDR2 is SYDVKM. The CDR3 bases are TGTGCCAGCAGTTTCCCACCTAATGAAGCGGGGGGCACAGATACGCAGTATTTT. This sequence encodes CASSFPPNEAGGTDTQYF. Complete variable domain (other parts from reference TRBV28 and TRBJ2-3): DVKVTQSSRYLVKRTGEKVFLECVQDMDHENMFWYRQDPGLGLRLIYFSYDVKMKEKGDIPEGYSVSREKKERFSLILESASTNQTSMYLCASSFPPNEAGGTDTQYFGPGTRLTVL.

This clone was observed once. The chain links TRBV6-5 to TRBJ2-5; 10 nucleotides align to TRBD2. V trimming: 7 bases; J trimming: 2 bases; junction bases outside the gene matches: 4. This CDR3 is 14 amino acids long. Per germline, CDR1 MNHEY and CDR2 SVGAGI. CDR3 region: CASKGLAVQETQYF. CDR3 DNA sequence: TGTGCCAGCAAAGGACTAGCGGTTCAAGAGACCCAGTACTTC.

CDR3 amino acids: CASSLGQGIEPQHF. DNA for the CDR3: TGTGCCAGCAGTTTAGGACAGGGGATAGAGCCCCAGCATTTT. The V call is TRBV27, the J call TRBJ1-5; 9 bases line up with TRBD1. Germline V gene data show CDR1 as MNHEY and CDR2 as SMNVEV (reference sequence). This CDR3 comprises 14 residues. The V and J ends lost 2 bases and 8 bases, in that order; junction bases with no gene match: 4.

The sample holds a few counts of this clone. J is TRBJ2-7 and V is TRBV7-2, with a possible D match to TRBD2 (6 bases). The CDR3 is made up of 15 amino acids. V dropped 2 bases and J dropped 0 bases, with 11 bases sitting between them. CDR1 and CDR2 from the germline V gene are SGHTA and FQGNSA. The CDR3 DNA follows: TGTGCCAGCAGCTTACGGCGGGGAAGCTCCTACGAGCAGTACTTC. Protein: CASSLRRGSSYEQYF.

The rearrangement joins TRBV5-1 to TRBJ2-5, with 13 bases fitting TRBD2. Unmatched junction bases numbered 16, after V lost 0 bases and J lost 2 bases. Germline V gene data show CDR1 as SGHRS and CDR2 as YFSETQ. The CDR3 is made up of 21 amino acids. The CDR3 DNA is TGCGCCAGCAGCTTGGCCGTCCCTATTTGGACTAGCGGGAGAGATCAAGAGACCCAGTACTTC. This encodes CASSLAVPIWTSGRDQETQYF.

This rearrangement joins TRBV2 to TRBJ1-4; maybe TRBD1 (5 bases). The CDR3 extends over 15 amino acids. Trimming removed 3 bases at V and 6 bases at J, with 14 bases between. Per germline, CDR1 SNHLY and CDR2 FYNNEI. CDR3 region: CASSELGQADEKLFF. CDR3 DNA sequence: TGTGCCAGCAGTGAGTTGGGGCAGGCTGATGAAAAACTGTTTTTT.

The chain carries TRBV14 and TRBJ2-7; tentative D call: TRBD2 (6 bases). The CDR3 loop spans 15 amino acids. Deletions cut 4 bases from V and 6 bases from J, with 19 bases between. Germline V gene sequence: CDR1 SGHDN, CDR2 FVKESK. The CDR3, as DNA: TGTGCCAGCAGCCTTCGCGGGGTAAGGTCGTTCGAGCAGTACTTC. This codes for CASSLRGVRSFEQYF. The whole variable domain, remainder taken from reference TRBV14 and TRBJ2-7, is EAGVTQFPSHSVIEKGQTVTLRCDPISGHDNLYWYRRVMGKEIKFLLHFVKESKQDESGMPNNRFLAERTGGTYSTLKVQPAELEDSGVYFCASSLRGVRSFEQYFGPGTRLTVT.